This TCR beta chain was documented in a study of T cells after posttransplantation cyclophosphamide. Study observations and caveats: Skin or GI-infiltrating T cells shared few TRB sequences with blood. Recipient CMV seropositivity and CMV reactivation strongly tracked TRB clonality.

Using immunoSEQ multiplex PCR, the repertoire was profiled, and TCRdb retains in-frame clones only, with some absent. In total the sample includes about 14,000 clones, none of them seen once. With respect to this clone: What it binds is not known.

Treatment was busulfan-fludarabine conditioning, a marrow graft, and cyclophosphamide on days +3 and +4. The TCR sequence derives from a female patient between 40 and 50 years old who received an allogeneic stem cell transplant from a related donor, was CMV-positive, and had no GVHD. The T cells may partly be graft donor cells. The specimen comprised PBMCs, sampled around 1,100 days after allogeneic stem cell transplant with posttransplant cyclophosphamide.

The CDR3 region is CASSRDGPTGGEKLFF. The CDR3 DNA sequence: TGTGCCAGCAGCAGGGACGGCCCAACGGGGGGTGAAAAACTGTTTTTT. The chain employs TRBV9 and TRBJ1-4; possibly TRBD1 for D (5 bases). Deletions cut 4 bases from V and 7 bases from J, with 20 bases between. This CDR3 region has 16 residues. Germline CDR1 and CDR2: SGDLS and YYNGEE.